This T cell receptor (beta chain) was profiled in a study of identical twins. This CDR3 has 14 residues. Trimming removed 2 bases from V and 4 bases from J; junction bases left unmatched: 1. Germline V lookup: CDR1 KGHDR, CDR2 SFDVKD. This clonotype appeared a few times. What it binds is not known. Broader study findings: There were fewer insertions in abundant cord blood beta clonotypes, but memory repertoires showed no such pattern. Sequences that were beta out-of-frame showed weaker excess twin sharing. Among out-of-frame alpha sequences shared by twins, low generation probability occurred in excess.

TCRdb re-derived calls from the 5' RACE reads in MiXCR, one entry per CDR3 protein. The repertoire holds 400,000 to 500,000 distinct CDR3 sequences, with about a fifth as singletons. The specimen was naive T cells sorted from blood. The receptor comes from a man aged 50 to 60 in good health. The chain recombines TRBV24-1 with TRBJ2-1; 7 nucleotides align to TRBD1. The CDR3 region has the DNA TGTGCCACCAGTGATTGGACAGGTTACAATGAGCAGTTCTTC. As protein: CATSDWTGYNEQFF.